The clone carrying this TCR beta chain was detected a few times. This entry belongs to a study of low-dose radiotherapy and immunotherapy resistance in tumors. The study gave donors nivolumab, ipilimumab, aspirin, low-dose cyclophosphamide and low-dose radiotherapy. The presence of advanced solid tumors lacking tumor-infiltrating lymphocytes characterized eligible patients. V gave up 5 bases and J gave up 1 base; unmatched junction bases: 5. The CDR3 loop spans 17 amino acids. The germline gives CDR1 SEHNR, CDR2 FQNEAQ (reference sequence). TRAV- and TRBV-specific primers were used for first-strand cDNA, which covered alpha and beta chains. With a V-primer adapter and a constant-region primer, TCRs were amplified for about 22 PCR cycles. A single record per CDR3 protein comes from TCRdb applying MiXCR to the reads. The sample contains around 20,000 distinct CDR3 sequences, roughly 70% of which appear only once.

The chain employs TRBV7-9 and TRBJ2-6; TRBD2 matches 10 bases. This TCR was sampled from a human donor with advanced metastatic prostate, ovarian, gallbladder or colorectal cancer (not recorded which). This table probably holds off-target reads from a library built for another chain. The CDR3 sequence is CASSKRGLASGANVLTF. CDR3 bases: TGTGCCAGCAGCAAAAGGGGACTAGCGTCTGGGGCCAACGTCCTGACTTTC.